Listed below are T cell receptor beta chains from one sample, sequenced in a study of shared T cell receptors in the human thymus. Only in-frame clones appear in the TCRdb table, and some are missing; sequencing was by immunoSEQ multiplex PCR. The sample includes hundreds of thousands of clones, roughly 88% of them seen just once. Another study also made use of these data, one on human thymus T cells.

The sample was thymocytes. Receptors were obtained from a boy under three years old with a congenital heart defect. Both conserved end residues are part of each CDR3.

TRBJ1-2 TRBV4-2 CASSQGPGKDGYTF
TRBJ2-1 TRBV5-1 CASSPSHEGLAEGGNNEQFF
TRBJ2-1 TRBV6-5 CASSYGGEGEQFF
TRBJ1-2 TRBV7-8 CASSSGFRFSRGYTF
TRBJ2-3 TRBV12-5 CASGLVLAGRGGDTQYF
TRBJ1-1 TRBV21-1 CASSSGTGNTEAFF
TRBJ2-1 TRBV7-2 CASSSLGLYRNEQFF
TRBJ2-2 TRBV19 CASSMDRDTGELFF
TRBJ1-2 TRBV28 CASSLCADSTKGYGYTF
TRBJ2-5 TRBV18 CASSPGTGGSAETQYF
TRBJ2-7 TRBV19 CASSGLAGVLYEQYF
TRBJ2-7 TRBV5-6 CASSRDRTPGDF
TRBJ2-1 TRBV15 CATSSPGQGLAEAYNEQFF
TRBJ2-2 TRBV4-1 CASSATSGRALTGELFF
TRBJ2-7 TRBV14 CASSRMGQGNNEQYF
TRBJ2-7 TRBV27 CASSFGNDRVYEQYF
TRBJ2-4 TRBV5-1 CASRPGTSDTKNIQYF
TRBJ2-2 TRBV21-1 CASSIPPWVGGTGELFF
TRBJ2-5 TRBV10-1 CASIQGGQETQYF
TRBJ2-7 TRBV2 CASRRTSSPPDEQYF
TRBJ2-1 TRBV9 CASSPGLAGYNEQFF
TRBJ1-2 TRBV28 CASSTQYGYTF